This T cell receptor (beta chain) comes out of a study of T cells in Graves' hyperthyroidism and ophthalmopathy (dated by TCRdb to between 2018 and 2021). For the study in its entirety: Peripheral blood was sampled at the time of initial diagnosis, prior to any treatment. In addition, the study compared T-cell repertoires in thyroid tissue and in blood from roughly six Graves' hyperthyroidism patients. Prospective prediction of ophthalmopathy was tested in an independent validation cohort of fewer than 20 hyperthyroidism patients and around 16 patients who later progressed to ophthalmopathy. Following sampling, methimazole starting at 30 mg daily was given to hyperthyroidism patients, and high-dose intravenous methylprednisolone was given to ophthalmopathy patients. For training and testing, the 100 patients in the discovery cohort were randomly divided in a 7:3 ratio. TCR V-J signatures able to tell the groups apart were searched for in a discovery cohort of approximately 95 patients, of whom approximately 40 had Graves' ophthalmopathy and 57 had stable Graves' hyperthyroidism. TCR Vbeta CDR3 sequencing of 135 peripheral blood samples (roughly 43 ophthalmopathy, some 75 hyperthyroidism and some 17 progressor patients) is reported in the paper.

This clonotype came up many times. Its target antigen remains unknown. Base qualities are not at hand, and no much larger clone is one base apart. The CDR1 and CDR2 encoded by the germline V gene (reference sequence) are DFQATT and SNEGSKA. The CDR3, cysteine through phenylalanine, is 14 amino acids long. Kept here is only the CDR3 DNA, which spans 42 bases and is read in frame from base 1. V is reduced by 2 bases and J by 6 bases, leaving a spacing of 13 bases between them. The full study reports these points: In validation, progression to ophthalmopathy was predicted by the model with 70.59% sensitivity and roughly 76% specificity, a median of about 6 months before onset. A model built on a 13 V-J signature distinguished ophthalmopathy from stable hyperthyroidism, reaching around 87% sensitivity and about 81% specificity in cross-validation and 80%/75% in testing. Most expanded thyroid clonotypes (frequency above 0.001) were also detected in blood, suggesting blood repertoires may reflect thyroid immune responses. No statistical method was used to fix the sample size in advance, and group allocation was not hidden from the investigators.

Ophthalmopathy patients had moderately to severely active disease, Clinical Activity Score of at least 3, NOSPECS grade of at least 4, and duration under 3 months. Patients with uncontrolled infections, other autoimmune diseases, pregnancy or lactation were excluded. Diagnoses relied on clinical symptoms, serum thyroxine and TRAb, thyroid ultrasound and orbital computed tomography. PBMCs were isolated from approximately 10 ml of fresh peripheral blood by Ficoll-Paque density gradient centrifugation. Trizol reagent was used to extract total RNA, and RNA quality was then checked on an Agilent 2100 Bioanalyzer. The TCR beta CDR3 regions were amplified from RNA transcripts. The first round of RT-PCR for the TCR CDR3 was performed with the HTBI primer set and the Qiagen OneStep RT-PCR kit. The libraries were constructed in a second round of multiplex PCR and then size-selected and purified. Paired-end sequencing of the libraries was performed with 100 bp reads on an Illumina HiSeq2000. The authors' pipeline ran thus. SOAPnuke was used to process the raw data, with reads discarded if the reads contained adapters or uncalled bases, had a mean Phred below 15, or lacked an exact constant-primer or identifier match. High-quality paired reads were merged using COPE v1.2.5, and each unique nucleotide sequence was defined as a clonotype. MiTCR v1.1 was used to align the clonotypes against IMGT TRBV, TRBD and TRBJ reference segments. The analysis was restricted to V-J combinations with a frequency above 0.0001, which together covered roughly 99% of the repertoires. The TCS score was defined as the ratio of F50 (clonal expansion) to E x V (chaos), calculated using BLOSUM62-based TCRdist between CDR3 peptides within each V-J. Welch's t-statistics and random forest reduced 500 to 650 V-J features to 13, which were used in a naive Bayes classifier (R e1071). TCRdb ran its own pipeline on the public reads, namely fastp trimming at Q25 and MiXCR clone calling, and kept in-frame beta chains. CDR3 protein duplicates are merged, each entry listing the most common genes and DNA. These V and J calls rely on TCRdb rather than the paper's analysis. In this sample the table shows hundreds of thousands of distinct CDR3 sequences, more than 12% of which occur a single time. The top ten clones comprise around 28% of the sample.

This receptor chain uses TRBV20-1 and TRBJ2-2; TRBD2 is possibly the D segment (6 matching bases). The sample comprised blood. This clonotype originated in a man in his fifties with Graves' ophthalmopathy. The CDR3 protein: CSARLAGLAGELFF. In nucleotides, the sequence is TGCAGTGCTAGATTGGCGGGACTTGCCGGGGAGCTGTTTTTT.